The rows below give T cell receptor beta chains drawn from one sample of a study of cytotoxic CD8 clonotypes in ibrutinib-treated CLL. The method was immunoSEQ multiplex PCR; TCRdb's version includes in-frame clones alone and lacks a portion of them. The sample records about 45,000 clones, over 50% being singletons. The sample here was PBMCs, taken after 24 months of ibrutinib treatment. Receptors originate from a human donor with chronic lymphocytic leukemia. CDR3s include the opening cysteine and the closing phenylalanine or tryptophan. D genes are given only for firm matches. Rows give clone size only sometimes, using once, few, many, or a class for an expanded clone.

V: TRBV30
D: NA
J: TRBJ1-1
size: NA
DNA: TGTGCCTGGAGAGCGTCGCGGAACACTGAAGCTTTCTTT
CDR3: CAWRASRNTEAFF

V: TRBV7-3
D: TRBD2
J: TRBJ2-1
size: NA
DNA: TGTGCCAGCAGCTTAATGCGGGGGAGCTCCTACAATGAGCAGTTCTTC
CDR3: CASSLMRGSSYNEQFF

V: TRBV10-3
D: NA
J: TRBJ1-1
size: NA
DNA: TGTGCCATCAGCGACCATGACTCGGGACTGACGCGAGCTTTCTTT
CDR3: CAISDHDSGLTRAFF

V: TRBV5-4
D: NA
J: TRBJ2-7
size: few
DNA: TGTGCCAGCAGCTTGGCTCTGAACGAGCAGTACTTC
CDR3: CASSLALNEQYF

V: TRBV10-3
D: TRBD1
J: TRBJ1-2
size: NA
DNA: TGTGCCGGAGGGGACAGCCTAACTAACTATGGCTACACCTTC
CDR3: CAGGDSLTNYGYTF

V: TRBV19
D: TRBD1
J: TRBJ2-6
size: NA
DNA: TGTGCCAGTAGTGCGAGGGGGCTTGGGGCCAACGTCCTGACTTTC
CDR3: CASSARGLGANVLTF

V: TRBV2
D: TRBD2
J: TRBJ2-1
size: once
DNA: TGTGCCAGCAGCGATACTAGCGGGAGCGTGGGTGAGCAGTTCTTC
CDR3: CASSDTSGSVGEQFF

V: TRBV5-1
D: NA
J: TRBJ1-3
size: NA
DNA: TGCGCCAGCAGCCCGACAGGACCCCACTCTGGAAACACCATATATTTT
CDR3: CASSPTGPHSGNTIYF

V: TRBV5-1
D: TRBD2
J: TRBJ2-1
size: few
DNA: TGCGCCAGCAGCTTGCCCCCGGGGGGGCCCAACAATGAGCAGTTCTTC
CDR3: CASSLPPGGPNNEQFF

V: TRBV29-1
D: NA
J: TRBJ1-1
size: few
DNA: TGCAGCGTTGACAGGAACACTGAAGCTTTCTTT
CDR3: CSVDRNTEAFF

V: TRBV11-2
D: NA
J: TRBJ1-2
size: NA
DNA: TGTGCCAGCACGCCGGGGACCGGGACGCAGTATGGCTACACCTTC
CDR3: CASTPGTGTQYGYTF

V: TRBV6-9
D: NA
J: TRBJ1-5
size: NA
DNA: TGTGCCAGCCCCCCCTGCCTCGAGAAGCCCCAGCATTTT
CDR3: CASPPCLEKPQHF

V: TRBV2
D: NA
J: TRBJ2-1
size: NA
DNA: TGTGCCAGCAGGGATACAGGTCGGCATGAGCAGTTCTTC
CDR3: CASRDTGRHEQFF

V: TRBV18
D: NA
J: TRBJ1-2
size: NA
DNA: TGTGCCAGCTCACCCGGAGAAAAGGGCGGCTACACCTTC
CDR3: CASSPGEKGGYTF

V: TRBV5-4
D: TRBD2
J: TRBJ2-3
size: few
DNA: TGTGCCAGCAGCCTTCGGGGGGGTACGCAGTATTTT
CDR3: CASSLRGGTQYF

V: TRBV7-7
D: NA
J: TRBJ2-5
size: NA
DNA: TGTGCTAGCAGCTTATGGCCCCATATATCGCGGGTAGGCCAAGAGACCCAGTACTTC
CDR3: CASSLWPHISRVGQETQYF

V: TRBV5-1
D: NA
J: TRBJ1-2
size: NA
DNA: TGCGCCAGCAGCTTGATACCCGACTCAGGGGTCAGATCCTATGGCTACACCTTC
CDR3: CASSLIPDSGVRSYGYTF

V: TRBV13
D: NA
J: TRBJ2-7
size: NA
DNA: TGTGCCAGCAGCCCGAGTGCCACTAGGCGCGAGCAGTACTTC
CDR3: CASSPSATRREQYF

V: TRBV19
D: NA
J: TRBJ1-3
size: NA
DNA: TGTGCCAGTAGTATAGGAGACACCATATATTTT
CDR3: CASSIGDTIYF

V: TRBV27
D: NA
J: TRBJ2-3
size: few
DNA: TGTGCCAGCAGTTTAGCCTCTCTTGGGACAGATACGCAGTATTTT
CDR3: CASSLASLGTDTQYF

V: TRBV18
D: NA
J: TRBJ2-7
size: NA
DNA: TGTGCCAGCTCACCCTGGGACAACTCCTACGAGCAGTACTTC
CDR3: CASSPWDNSYEQYF

V: TRBV7-3
D: NA
J: TRBJ2-3
size: few
DNA: TGTGCCAGCAGCGCAGGGGATACGCAGTATTTT
CDR3: CASSAGDTQYF

V: TRBV18
D: NA
J: TRBJ2-1
size: NA
DNA: TGTGCCAGCTCACCAGGCAATGAGCAGTTCTTC
CDR3: CASSPGNEQFF

V: TRBV7-9
D: NA
J: TRBJ1-2
size: NA
DNA: TGTGCCAGCAGCTTAGCTACAACAGGGTGGGATGGCTACACCTTC
CDR3: CASSLATTGWDGYTF

V: TRBV7-3
D: TRBD2
J: TRBJ2-1
size: few
DNA: TGTGCCAGCAGCTCTACTGGGACTAGCGGGAGGGCCGACAATGAGCAGTTCTTC
CDR3: CASSSTGTSGRADNEQFF

V: TRBV10-3
D: NA
J: TRBJ2-1
size: few
DNA: TGTGCCATCCACGGAGACGCTAACAATGAGCAGTTCTTC
CDR3: CAIHGDANNEQFF

V: TRBV6-1
D: NA
J: TRBJ2-7
size: NA
DNA: TGTGCCAGCAGTGAAGTCGGCAGGTCGGTCCACGAGCAGTACTTC
CDR3: CASSEVGRSVHEQYF

V: TRBV28
D: TRBD1
J: TRBJ2-6
size: NA
DNA: TGTGCCAGCACCTCACAGGGGGCGCCTGGGGCCAACGTCCTGACTTTC
CDR3: CASTSQGAPGANVLTF

V: TRBV4-2
D: NA
J: TRBJ2-1
size: NA
DNA: TGTGCCAGCAGCCAAAATCGTGGGCTTGAGCAGTTCTTC
CDR3: CASSQNRGLEQFF

V: TRBV5-1
D: TRBD1
J: TRBJ2-3
size: NA
DNA: TGCGCCAGCAGCGGGACAGGGGTTAGAGATACGCAGTATTTT
CDR3: CASSGTGVRDTQYF

V: TRBV4-1
D: NA
J: TRBJ2-5
size: NA
DNA: TGCGCCAGCAGCTCCCCCGGGGTGCCCCAAGAGACCCAGTACTTC
CDR3: CASSSPGVPQETQYF

V: TRBV6-5
D: NA
J: TRBJ2-1
size: NA
DNA: TGTGCCAGCGGCTACTCAAACAACAATGAGCAGTTCTTC
CDR3: CASGYSNNNEQFF

V: TRBV6-5
D: NA
J: TRBJ1-3
size: medium-sized
DNA: TGTGCCAGCCGCGGGACCGCCTCTGGAAACACCATATATTTT
CDR3: CASRGTASGNTIYF

V: TRBV18
D: TRBD1
J: TRBJ2-7
size: NA
DNA: TGTGCCAGCTCATTGACAGGGAACCACGAGCAGTACTTC
CDR3: CASSLTGNHEQYF

V: TRBV29-1
D: NA
J: TRBJ1-2
size: NA
DNA: TGCAGCGTTCCCGGGGATGGCTACACCTTC
CDR3: CSVPGDGYTF

V: TRBV11-2
D: NA
J: TRBJ2-7
size: NA
DNA: TGTGCCAGCAGCTTAGCCCCCGAACCGGGACACTACGAGCAGTACTTC
CDR3: CASSLAPEPGHYEQYF

V: TRBV9
D: NA
J: TRBJ2-7
size: many
DNA: TGTGCCAGCAGCGTAAACGTTAGCCCCTACGAGCAGTACTTC
CDR3: CASSVNVSPYEQYF

V: TRBV18
D: TRBD2
J: TRBJ2-5
size: NA
DNA: TGTGCCAGCTCCTCCGCGGCTGTGGGAGGGGAGACCCAGTACTTC
CDR3: CASSSAAVGGETQYF

V: TRBV30
D: NA
J: TRBJ2-5
size: NA
DNA: TGTGCCTGGAGTGAAACAGGGAGGAAACAAGAGACCCAGTACTTC
CDR3: CAWSETGRKQETQYF

V: TRBV27
D: NA
J: TRBJ1-1
size: NA
DNA: TGTGCCAGCAGTATCCGGGGGGGTGGGAACACTGAAGCTTTCTTT
CDR3: CASSIRGGGNTEAFF

V: TRBV5-5
D: TRBD1
J: TRBJ1-1
size: NA
DNA: TGTGCCAGCAGCTCCGGGACAGGGGCGTGGAACACTGAAGCTTTCTTT
CDR3: CASSSGTGAWNTEAFF

V: TRBV5-1
D: TRBD1
J: TRBJ2-7
size: NA
DNA: TGCGCCAGCAGCTTGCCCGGGACAGTTTCCTACGAGCAGTACTTC
CDR3: CASSLPGTVSYEQYF

V: TRBV28
D: TRBD1
J: TRBJ1-3
size: many
DNA: TGTGCCAGCAGTCCCCCGACAGGGGGCGGATCTGGAAACACCATATATTTT
CDR3: CASSPPTGGGSGNTIYF

V: TRBV19
D: NA
J: TRBJ1-5
size: NA
DNA: TGTGCCAGTAGTTCACACCGGGACAGCAATCAGCCCCAGCATTTT
CDR3: CASSSHRDSNQPQHF

V: TRBV6-1
D: NA
J: TRBJ1-2
size: NA
DNA: TGTGCCAGCAGTCCAGACAGACCCTATGGCTACACCTTC
CDR3: CASSPDRPYGYTF

V: TRBV5-1
D: TRBD1
J: TRBJ2-7
size: NA
DNA: TGCGCCAGCAGCTTGGGACAGGGGGGGCACGAGCAGTACTTC
CDR3: CASSLGQGGHEQYF

V: TRBV30
D: NA
J: TRBJ1-2
size: NA
DNA: TGTGCCTGGAGTGTACCGTCAGGCCAAGGACGGGGCTACACCTTC
CDR3: CAWSVPSGQGRGYTF

V: TRBV30
D: NA
J: TRBJ2-7
size: once
DNA: TGTGCCTGGAGTGTACAGGGAGTCTACGAGCAGTACTTC
CDR3: CAWSVQGVYEQYF

V: TRBV12-5
D: NA
J: TRBJ1-1
size: NA
DNA: TGTGCTAGTGCGACAGACAAGCGGACTGAAGCTTTCTTT
CDR3: CASATDKRTEAFF

V: TRBV7-2
D: NA
J: TRBJ2-3
size: NA
DNA: TGTGCCAGCAGCTTATGGGCAGATACGCAGTATTTT
CDR3: CASSLWADTQYF

V: TRBV23-1
D: NA
J: TRBJ1-3
size: NA
DNA: TGCGCCAGCAGCCGGAGAAACACCATATATTTT
CDR3: CASSRRNTIYF

V: TRBV27
D: TRBD1
J: TRBJ1-2
size: few
DNA: TGTGCCAGCAGGAGAGCATTGGGACAGGGGCTTGGCTACACCTTC
CDR3: CASRRALGQGLGYTF

V: TRBV28
D: TRBD2
J: TRBJ2-7
size: NA
DNA: TGTGCCAGCAGTTCGCTAGCGGGAATCAACGAGCAGTACTTC
CDR3: CASSSLAGINEQYF

V: TRBV29-1
D: TRBD1
J: TRBJ1-2
size: NA
DNA: TGCAGCGTTGAGGTCCCGGGACAGGAACCCAACTATGGCTACACCTTC
CDR3: CSVEVPGQEPNYGYTF